The rows below give T cell receptor beta chains drawn from one sample of a study of CD4+ T cells in melanoma. Method: immunoSEQ multiplex PCR; TCRdb's copy keeps in-frame clones and lacks some. The repertoire holds over 45,000 clones, 60% to 75% seen once, with around 5% in the top ten. Sequenced input: tumor tissue. The receptor source for this set is a human donor with melanoma. CDR3s include the opening cysteine and the closing phenylalanine or tryptophan. D genes are given only for firm matches. The size field is filled for only some rows; it gives once, few, many or a size class.

cdr3_nt cdr3_aa cdr3_length v_call d_call j_call clone_size
TGTGCCACCAAGCAGGACCACCAAGAGACCCAGTACTTC CATKQDHQETQYF 13 TRBV15 NA TRBJ2-5 NA
TGTGCCAGTATGAGTGTCTCCTCTGGGGCCAACGTCCTGACTTTC CASMSVSSGANVLTF 15 TRBV19 NA TRBJ2-6 NA
TGCGCCAGCAGCCAAGCCAGGACTGCGGATGAGCAGTTCTTC CASSQARTADEQFF 14 TRBV4-1 NA TRBJ2-1 NA
TGTGCCAGCAGCCAAGCCTACGAGCAGTACTTC CASSQAYEQYF 11 TRBV7-9 NA TRBJ2-7 NA
TGCAGCGTTGTAACTGGTAATGGCTACACCTTC CSVVTGNGYTF 11 TRBV29-1 NA TRBJ1-2 many
TGTGCCAGTAGTCCCGTAACCCCACCCTACGAGCAGTACTTC CASSPVTPPYEQYF 14 TRBV19 NA TRBJ2-7 few
TGTGCCAGCAGTTTTGGGACAGGGGGCTGGGAGACCCAGTACTTC CASSFGTGGWETQYF 15 TRBV27 TRBD1 TRBJ2-5 NA
TGCAGCGTTGTAATACCGGACTCTGGAAACACCATATATTTT CSVVIPDSGNTIYF 14 TRBV29-1 NA TRBJ1-3 few
TGTGCCAGCAGCGTACTTAGCGGGGGGGCGAGCAATGAGCAGTTCTTC CASSVLSGGASNEQFF 16 TRBV9 TRBD2 TRBJ2-1 NA
TGTGCCAGCAGTTACACGGGGAACACCGGGGAGCTGTTTTTT CASSYTGNTGELFF 14 TRBV6-5 NA TRBJ2-2 NA
TGTGCCAGCAGCTTACCGGACAGGGGGCACGAGCAGTACTTC CASSLPDRGHEQYF 14 TRBV13 TRBD1 TRBJ2-7 NA
TGTGCCAGCAGCCCGGGACTAGCGGGGCTCACAGATACGCAGTATTTT CASSPGLAGLTDTQYF 16 TRBV7-8 TRBD2 TRBJ2-3 NA
TGTGCCAGTACTCTCCTCGGCAGGGTAGGAACAGATACGCAGTATTTT CASTLLGRVGTDTQYF 16 TRBV27 NA TRBJ2-3 NA
TGCGCCAGCAGTGAGGGGGGGGAACGGAATGAGCAGTTCTTC CASSEGGERNEQFF 14 TRBV10-1 TRBD2 TRBJ2-1 NA